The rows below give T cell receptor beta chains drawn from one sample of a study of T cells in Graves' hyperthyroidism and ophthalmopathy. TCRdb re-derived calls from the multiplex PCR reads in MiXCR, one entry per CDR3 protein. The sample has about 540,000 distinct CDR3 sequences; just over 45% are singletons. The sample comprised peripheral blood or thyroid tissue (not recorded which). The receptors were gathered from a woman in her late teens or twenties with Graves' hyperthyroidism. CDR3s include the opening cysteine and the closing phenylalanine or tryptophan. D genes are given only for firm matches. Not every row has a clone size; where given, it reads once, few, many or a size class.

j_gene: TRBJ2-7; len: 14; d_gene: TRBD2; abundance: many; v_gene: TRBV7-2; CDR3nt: TGTGCCAGCAGCTTAGGACTAGCGGGAACCGAGCAGTACTTC; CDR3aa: CASSLGLAGTEQYF
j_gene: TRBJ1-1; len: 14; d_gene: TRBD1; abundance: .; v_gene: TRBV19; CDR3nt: TGTGCCAGTAGTATTGAGGGGGCAAGCGCTGAAGCTTTCTTT; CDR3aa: CASSIEGASAEAFF
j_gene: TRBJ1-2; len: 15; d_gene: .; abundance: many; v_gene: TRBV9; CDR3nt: TGTGCCAGCAGCCCACGGGATCACCTAGGGTATGGCTACACCTTC; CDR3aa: CASSPRDHLGYGYTF
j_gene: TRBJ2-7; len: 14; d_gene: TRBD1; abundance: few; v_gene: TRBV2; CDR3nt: TGTGCCAGCATTAACGACAGGGAGTCCTACGAGCAGTACTTC; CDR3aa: CASINDRESYEQYF
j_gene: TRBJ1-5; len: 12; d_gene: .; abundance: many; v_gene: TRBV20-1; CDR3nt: TGCAGTGCTAGAGATGGCTCTCAGCCCCAGCATTTT; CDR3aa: CSARDGSQPQHF
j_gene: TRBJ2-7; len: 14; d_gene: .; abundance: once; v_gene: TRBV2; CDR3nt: TGTGCCAGCAGAGGCGGGGATAGCTCCTACGAGCAGTACTTC; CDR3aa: CASRGGDSSYEQYF
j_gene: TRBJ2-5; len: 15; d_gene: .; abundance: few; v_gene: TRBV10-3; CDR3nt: TGTGCCACCGGAACGAAGTGGGGGTACCAAGAGACCCAGTACTTC; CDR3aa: CATGTKWGYQETQYF
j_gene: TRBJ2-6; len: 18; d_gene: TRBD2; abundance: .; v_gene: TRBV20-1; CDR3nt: TGCAGTGCTAGAGATCCAGGTAGCGGGACCTCTGGGGCCAACGTCCTGACTTTC; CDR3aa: CSARDPGSGTSGANVLTF
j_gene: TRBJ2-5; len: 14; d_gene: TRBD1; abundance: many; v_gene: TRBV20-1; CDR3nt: TGCAGTGCTACCATGACAGGGGGCGCAGAGACCCAGTACTTC; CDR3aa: CSATMTGGAETQYF
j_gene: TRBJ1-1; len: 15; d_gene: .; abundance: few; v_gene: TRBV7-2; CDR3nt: TGTGCCAGCAGCATATGGGGGGTTTCGGACACTGAAGCTTTCTTT; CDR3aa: CASSIWGVSDTEAFF
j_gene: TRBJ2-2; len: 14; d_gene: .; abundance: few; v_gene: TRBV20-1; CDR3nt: TGCAGTGCTCGAAGGAACCAAAGAGGCGGGGAGCTGTTTTTT; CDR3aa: CSARRNQRGGELFF
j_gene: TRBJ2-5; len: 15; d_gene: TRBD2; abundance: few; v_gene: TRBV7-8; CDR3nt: TGTGCCAGCAGCCCGACTAGCGGGTCCCAAGAGACCCAGTACTTC; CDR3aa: CASSPTSGSQETQYF
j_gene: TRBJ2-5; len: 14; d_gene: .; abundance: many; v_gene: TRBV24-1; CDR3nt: TGTGCCACCAGTGACCCCGGGACTCAGGAGACCCAGTACTTC; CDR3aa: CATSDPGTQETQYF
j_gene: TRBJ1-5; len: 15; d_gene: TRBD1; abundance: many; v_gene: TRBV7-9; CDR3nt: TGTGCCAGCAGCGGGGACAGTTATAGCAATCAGCCCCAGCATTTT; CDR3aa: CASSGDSYSNQPQHF
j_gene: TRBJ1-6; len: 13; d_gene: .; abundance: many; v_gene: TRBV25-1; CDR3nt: TGTGCCAGCAGGGGACAAAATAACTCACCCCTCCACTTT; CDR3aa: CASRGQNNSPLHF
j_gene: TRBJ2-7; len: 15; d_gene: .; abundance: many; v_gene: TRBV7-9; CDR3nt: TGTGCCAGCAGCTTAGCGGCGGGTTCCTCCTACGAGCAGTACTTC; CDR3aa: CASSLAAGSSYEQYF
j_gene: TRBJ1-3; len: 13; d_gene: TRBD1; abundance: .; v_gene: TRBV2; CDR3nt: TGTGCCAGCGGGGGACAGGGGGCGAACACCATATATTTT; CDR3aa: CASGGQGANTIYF
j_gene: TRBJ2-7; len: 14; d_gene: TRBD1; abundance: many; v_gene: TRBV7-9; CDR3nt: TGTGCCAGCAGCTTGGACAGGGAAGTAGTTGAGCAGTACTTC; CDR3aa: CASSLDREVVEQYF
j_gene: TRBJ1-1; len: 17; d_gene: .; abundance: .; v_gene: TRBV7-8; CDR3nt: TGTGCCAGCAGCTCTCTAGACTTGAGCCTAATGAACACTGAAGCTTTCTTT; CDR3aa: CASSSLDLSLMNTEAFF
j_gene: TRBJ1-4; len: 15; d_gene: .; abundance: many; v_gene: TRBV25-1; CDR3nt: TGTGCCAGCAGCCCGGCACATCCGAGTAATGAAAAACTGTTTTTT; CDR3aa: CASSPAHPSNEKLFF
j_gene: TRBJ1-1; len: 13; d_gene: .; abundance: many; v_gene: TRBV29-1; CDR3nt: TGCAGCGTACCCGAGGTAGGATACACTGAAGCTTTCTTT; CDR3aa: CSVPEVGYTEAFF
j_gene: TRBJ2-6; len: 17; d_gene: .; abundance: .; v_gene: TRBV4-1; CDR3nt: TGTGCCAGCAGCCAAGATGGGACTTTCTCTGATGCCAACGTCCTGACTTTC; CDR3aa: CASSQDGTFSDANVLTF
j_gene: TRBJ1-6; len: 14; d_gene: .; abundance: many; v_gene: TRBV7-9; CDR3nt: TGTGCCAGCAGCTTTAATGAGAGGAATTCACCCCTCCACTTT; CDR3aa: CASSFNERNSPLHF
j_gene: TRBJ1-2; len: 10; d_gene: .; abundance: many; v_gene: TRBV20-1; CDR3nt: TGCAGTGTAGACAGCTATGGCTACACCTTC; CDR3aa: CSVDSYGYTF
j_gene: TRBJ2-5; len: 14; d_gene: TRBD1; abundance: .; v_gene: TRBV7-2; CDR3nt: TGTGCCAGCAGCTTCGGACAGGGGGACCAGCCCCAGTACTTC; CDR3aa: CASSFGQGDQPQYF
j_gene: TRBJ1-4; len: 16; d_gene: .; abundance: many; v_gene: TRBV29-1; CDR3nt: TGCAGCGCACTTACCGTGCAGGTAGCAACTAATGAAAAACTGTTTTTT; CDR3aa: CSALTVQVATNEKLFF
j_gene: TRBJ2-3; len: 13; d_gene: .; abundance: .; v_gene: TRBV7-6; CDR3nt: TGTGCCAGCAGCATCCAGAGCACAGATACGCAGTATTTT; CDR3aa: CASSIQSTDTQYF
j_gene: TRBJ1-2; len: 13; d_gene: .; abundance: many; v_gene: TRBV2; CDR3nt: TGTGCCAGCAGTGAAGAGTCCATCTATGGCTACACCTTC; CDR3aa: CASSEESIYGYTF
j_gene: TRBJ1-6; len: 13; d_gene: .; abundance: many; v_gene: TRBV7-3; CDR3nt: TGTGCCAGCAGCGTCACAGGGAGGGGACCCCTCCACTTT; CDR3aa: CASSVTGRGPLHF
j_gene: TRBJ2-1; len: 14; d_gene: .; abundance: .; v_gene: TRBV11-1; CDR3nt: TGTGCCAGCAGCTTAGCGCGGGACTACAATGAGCAGTTCTTC; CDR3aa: CASSLARDYNEQFF
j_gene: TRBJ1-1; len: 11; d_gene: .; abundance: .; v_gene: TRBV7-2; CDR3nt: TGTGCCGGCAGCTACTACAGGGTGGCTTTCTTT; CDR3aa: CAGSYYRVAFF
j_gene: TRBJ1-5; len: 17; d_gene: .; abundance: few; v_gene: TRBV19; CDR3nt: .; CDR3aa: CASTSDRGDHSNQPQHF
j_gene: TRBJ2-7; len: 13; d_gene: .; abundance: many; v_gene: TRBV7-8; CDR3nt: TGTGCCAGCAGTTTGGACTTCGCCTACGAGCAGTACTTC; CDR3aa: CASSLDFAYEQYF
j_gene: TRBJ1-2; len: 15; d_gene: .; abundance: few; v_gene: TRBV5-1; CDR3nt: TGCGCCAGCAGCTTGGATCTCGGGACGAACTATGGCTACACCTTC; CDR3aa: CASSLDLGTNYGYTF
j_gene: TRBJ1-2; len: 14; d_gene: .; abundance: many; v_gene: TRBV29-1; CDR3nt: TGCAGCGTTGAAAGATTTCAAACTGACGGTGGCTACACCTTC; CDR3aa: CSVERFQTDGGYTF
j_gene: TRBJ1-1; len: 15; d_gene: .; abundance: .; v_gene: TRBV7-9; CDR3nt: TGTGCCAGCAGCTTGGTAGGACAGAGAGACACTGAAGCTTTCTTT; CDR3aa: CASSLVGQRDTEAFF
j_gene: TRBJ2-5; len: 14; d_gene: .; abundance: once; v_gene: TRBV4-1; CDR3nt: TGTGCCAGCAGCTTGGACTACCCATGGGAGACCCAGTACTTC; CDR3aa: CASSLDYPWETQYF
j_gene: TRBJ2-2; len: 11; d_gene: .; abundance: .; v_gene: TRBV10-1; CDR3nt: TGCGCCAGCACCCCGCGGGGGGAGCTGTTTTTT; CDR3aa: CASTPRGELFF
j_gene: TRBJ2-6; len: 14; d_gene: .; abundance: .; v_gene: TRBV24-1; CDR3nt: TGTGCCGCGCAGACCGAACAGGGGGCCAACGTCCTGACTTTC; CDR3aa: CAAQTEQGANVLTF
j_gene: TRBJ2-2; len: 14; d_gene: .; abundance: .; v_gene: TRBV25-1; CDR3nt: TGTGCCAGTCAAGGGGCGCACGATTCCGGGGAGCTGTTTTTT; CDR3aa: CASQGAHDSGELFF
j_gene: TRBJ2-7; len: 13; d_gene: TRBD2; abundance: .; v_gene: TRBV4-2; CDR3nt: TGTGCCAGCAGCCAAGAGGGTCTAGCGGGGCTGTACTTC; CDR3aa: CASSQEGLAGLYF